This TCR beta chain was identified during a study of cytomegalovirus exposure and HLA in healthy donors. Notes on the study in general: Associated with cytomegalovirus, according to the listing, were around 170 TCR beta chains.

V lost 10 bases to trimming and J lost 0 bases, with 9 bases between them. The CDR3 runs 13 residues. CDR1 and CDR2 (germline): MDHEN, SYDVKM. The PCR employed 60 Vbeta primers together with 13 Jbeta primers. TCRdb's copy holds only in-frame clones and misses some; the assay was immunoSEQ multiplex PCR. Among some 65,000 clones, almost 80% were seen once, and the ten largest hold around 2.9%. Comment on this clone: Its antigen is unidentified.

This clonotype originated in a girl aged 10 to 17 in good health and CMV-seropositive. The rearrangement links TRBV28 to TRBJ1-4; D gene uncertain. Sequenced material: PBMCs. CDR3 nucleotide sequence: TGTGCCACCTTACTGCCAACTAATGAAAAACTGTTTTTT. Its protein product is CATLLPTNEKLFF.